These 16 T cell receptor beta chains were all obtained from the same sample, sequenced in a study of cytomegalovirus exposure and HLA in healthy donors. 60 Vbeta and 13 Jbeta primers were used in PCR. The assay was immunoSEQ multiplex PCR, and TCRdb's table has in-frame clones only and misses some. This sample has 200,000 or so clones, with about 85% found just once. Source material: PBMCs. The receptors were sampled from a male donor in good health and CMV-seropositive.

This chain connects TRBV9 to TRBJ2-2; the D is unclear. V lost 5 bases, J lost 6 bases, and 5 bases lay in between. The CDR3 runs 11 residues. CDR1 and CDR2 (germline): SGDLS, YYNGEE. The CDR3 loop is CASSEAGELFF. In DNA, the CDR3 is TGTGCCAGCAGTGAGGCCGGGGAGCTGTTTTTT.

V and J are TRBV4-3 and TRBJ2-7; D not resolved. This CDR3 comprises 13 residues. V lost 4 bases to trimming and J lost 2 bases, with 9 bases between them. Germline values: CDR1 LGHNA, CDR2 YSLEER. The DNA of the CDR3 is TGCGCCAGCAGCCTCGAGGTCGCCTACGAGCAGTACTTC. It is translated as CASSLEVAYEQYF.

V usage is TRBV7-9 and J usage is TRBJ1-4; D is uncertain. The CDR3 has 13 residues. Trimming took 5 bases from V and 7 from J, leaving 11 bases between them. Germline CDR1 is SEHNR and CDR2 is FQNEAQ (reference sequence). The CDR3 nucleotides read TGTGCCAGCAGCCGGGTGGATTGTGAAAAACTGTTTTTT. Protein: CASSRVDCEKLFF.

The CDR3 nucleotides read TGCAGCGTCGATCCGGGACAGGGACTTGAAGCTTTCTTT. Amino acid sequence: CSVDPGQGLEAFF. The V and J genes are TRBV29-1 and TRBJ1-1; 9 nucleotides agree with TRBD1. J lost 7 bases, V lost 6 bases, and 9 bases had no gene match. Per the germline V gene, CDR1 is SQVTM and CDR2 is ANQGSEA. The CDR3 spans 13 residues. The variable domain in full, with the rest retrieved from reference TRBV29-1 and TRBJ1-1, is SAVISQKPSRDICQRGTSLTIQCQVDSQVTMMFWYRQQPGQSLTLIATANQGSEATYESGFVIDKFPISRPNLTFSTLTVSNMSPEDSSIYLCSVDPGQGLEAFFGQGTRLTVV.

The chain employs TRBV28 and TRBJ2-7; 10 bases line up with TRBD1. This CDR3 contains 15 residues. V gave up 5 bases and J gave up 4 bases; unmatched junction bases: 8. Germline CDR1 reads MDHEN; CDR2 reads SYDVKM. The CDR3 DNA follows: TGTGCCAGCAGTCCCCGGACAGGGGGTTCATACGAGCAGTACTTC. This codes for CASSPRTGGSYEQYF.

This clone has just a few counts. This rearrangement joins TRBV9 to TRBJ2-1; TRBD2 aligns across 12 bases. Germline loops: CDR1 SGDLS, CDR2 YYNGEE. V was pared by 0 bases and J by 6 bases, with 10 bases of the junction left unmatched. This CDR3 comprises 18 residues. The CDR3 loop reads CASSVGLAGASFGNEQFF. In DNA, the CDR3 is TGTGCCAGCAGCGTAGGACTAGCGGGGGCCAGTTTCGGCAATGAGCAGTTCTTC.

V is TRBV6-6 and J is TRBJ2-3; 7 positions agree with TRBD2. Per the germline V gene, CDR1 is MNHNY and CDR2 is SVGAGI (reference sequence). The junction had 9 bases not matched to a gene; V was cut back by 0 bases and J by 12 bases. This CDR3 is 14 amino acids long. The chain's CDR3 is CASSYSVLAENQYF. The CDR3 nucleotides are TGTGCCAGCAGTTACTCAGTCCTAGCGGAAAACCAGTATTTT.

The chain uses TRBV28 and TRBJ2-7; tentatively, D is TRBD2 (5 bases). V lost 1 base to trimming and J lost 0 bases, with 13 bases between them. Per the germline V gene, CDR1 is MDHEN and CDR2 is SYDVKM. The CDR3 runs to 16 residues. Here the CDR3 reads CASSLLGGLSSYEQYF. As DNA, the CDR3 is TGTGCCAGCAGTTTATTAGGCGGACTGAGCTCCTACGAGCAGTACTTC.

The chain recombines TRBV9 with TRBJ2-7, with D perhaps TRBD2 (7 bases). CDR3 size: 15 residues. Looked up from germline, CDR1 is SGDLS and CDR2 is YYNGEE. V lost 2 bases, J lost 3 bases, and 15 bases lay in between. The CDR3 loop reads CASSVGRGAYYEQYF. CDR3 nucleotide sequence: TGTGCCAGCAGCGTCGGACGGGGGGCTTACTACGAGCAGTACTTC.

The chain is built from TRBV5-8 and TRBJ2-1; possibly TRBD1 for D (6 bases). The V end was cut by 1 base, the J end by 4 bases, with 6 bases between. This CDR3 spans 13 amino acids. CDR1 and CDR2 from the germline V gene are SGHTS and YDEGEE. The chain's CDR3 is CASSLTGYNEQFF. The CDR3 nucleotides read TGTGCCAGCAGCTTGACAGGGTACAATGAGCAGTTCTTC.

The V and J genes are TRBV27 and TRBJ2-7; 9 bases are a match to TRBD1. The CDR3 has 13 amino acids. Germline CDR1 reads MNHEY; CDR2 reads SMNVEV (reference sequence). The V and J ends lost 6 bases and 4 bases, in that order; junction bases with no gene match: 4. Written as DNA, the CDR3 is TGTGCCAGCAGACAGGGGGCATCGTACGAGCAGTACTTC. This encodes CASRQGASYEQYF.

The chain uses TRBV6-6 and TRBJ1-5; 9 bases agree with TRBD1. J gave up 3 bases and V 5 bases, and 5 bases lay outside the gene matches. Germline V lookup: CDR1 MNHNY, CDR2 SVGAGI (reference sequence). This CDR3 region has 15 residues. The CDR3: CASSGQGRSNQPQHF. The DNA for the CDR3 is TGTGCCAGCAGTGGACAGGGGAGGTCCAATCAGCCCCAGCATTTT.

The CDR3 loop reads CASSDRDRGTGELFF. CDR3 DNA sequence: TGTGCCAGCAGCGACCGGGACAGGGGAACCGGGGAGCTGTTTTTT. The chain recombines TRBV9 with TRBJ2-2, with 10 bases identical to TRBD1. The CDR3 has 15 residues. V trimming: 3 bases; J trimming: 5 bases; junction bases outside the gene matches: 4. CDR1 and CDR2 from the germline V gene are SGDLS and YYNGEE.

J is TRBJ2-3 and V is TRBV9; TRBD2 aligns across 11 bases. The germline V gene has CDR1 SGDLS and CDR2 YYNGEE. V lost 0 bases to trimming and J lost 2 bases; unmatched junction nucleotides: 8. CDR3 size: 18 residues. The CDR3 is CASSVASRLAGPTDTQYF. Here the CDR3 DNA reads TGTGCCAGCAGCGTAGCTTCGAGACTAGCGGGGCCCACAGATACGCAGTATTTT.

This rearrangement joins TRBV7-8 to TRBJ2-7, with 7 bases lining up with TRBD2. Germline-derived CDR1 and CDR2 are SGHVS and FQNEAQ. CDR3 length equals 12 residues. Trimming cost V 8 bases and J 5 bases; bases outside gene matches: 6. The CDR3 region is CASRRESHEQYF. CDR3 sequence (DNA): TGTGCCAGCCGGCGGGAGAGCCACGAGCAGTACTTC.

This clone was observed a few times. The chain links TRBV4-2 to TRBJ2-3, with 7 bases lining up with TRBD2. CDR1 and CDR2 from the germline V gene are LGHNA and YNFKEQ. The V segment lost 5 bases and the J segment 2 bases; nucleotides outside the gene matches: 10. The CDR3 is made up of 16 amino acids. The CDR3 DNA follows: TGTGCCAGCAGCGTGCGTCACGGGGGGTCCACAGATACGCAGTATTTT. Translating gives CASSVRHGGSTDTQYF.